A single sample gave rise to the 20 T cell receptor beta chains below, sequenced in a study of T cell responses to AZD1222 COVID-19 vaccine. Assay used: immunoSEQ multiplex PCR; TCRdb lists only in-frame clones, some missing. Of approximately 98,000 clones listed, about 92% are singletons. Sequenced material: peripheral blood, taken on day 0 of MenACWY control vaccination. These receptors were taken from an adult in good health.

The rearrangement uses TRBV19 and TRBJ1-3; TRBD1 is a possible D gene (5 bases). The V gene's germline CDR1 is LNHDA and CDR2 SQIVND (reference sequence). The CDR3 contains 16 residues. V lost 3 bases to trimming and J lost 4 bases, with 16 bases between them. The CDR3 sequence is CASSIVGRELGNTIYF. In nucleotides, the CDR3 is TGTGCCAGTAGTATCGTGGGCAGGGAGTTGGGAAACACCATATATTTT.

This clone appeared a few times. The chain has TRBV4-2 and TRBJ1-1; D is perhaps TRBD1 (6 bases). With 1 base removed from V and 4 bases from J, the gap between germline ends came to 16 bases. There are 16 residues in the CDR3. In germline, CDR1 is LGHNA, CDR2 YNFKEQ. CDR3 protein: CASSQAMGARGTEAFF. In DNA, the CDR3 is TGTGCCAGCAGCCAAGCCATGGGGGCGAGGGGCACTGAAGCTTTCTTT.

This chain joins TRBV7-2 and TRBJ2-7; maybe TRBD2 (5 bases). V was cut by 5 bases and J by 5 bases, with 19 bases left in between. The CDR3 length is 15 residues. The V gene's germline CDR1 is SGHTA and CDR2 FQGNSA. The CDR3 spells CASSLYGISVDEQYF. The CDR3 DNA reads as TGTGCCAGCAGCCTGTACGGGATCTCCGTAGACGAGCAGTACTTC.

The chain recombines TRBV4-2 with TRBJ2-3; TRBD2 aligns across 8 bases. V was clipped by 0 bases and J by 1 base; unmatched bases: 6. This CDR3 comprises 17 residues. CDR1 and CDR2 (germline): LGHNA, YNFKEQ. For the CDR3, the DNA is TGTGCCAGCAGCCAAGAGGGTAGCGGGGTTGGCACAGATACGCAGTATTTT. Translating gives CASSQEGSGVGTDTQYF.

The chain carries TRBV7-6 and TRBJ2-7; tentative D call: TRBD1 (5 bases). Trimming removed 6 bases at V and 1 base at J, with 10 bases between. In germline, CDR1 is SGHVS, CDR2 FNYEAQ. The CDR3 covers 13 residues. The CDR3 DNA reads TGTGCCAGCAGAGGGGTGGGGTCCTACGAGCAGTACTTC. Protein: CASRGVGSYEQYF. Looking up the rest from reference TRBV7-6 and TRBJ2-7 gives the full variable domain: GAGVSQSPRYKVTKRGQDVALRCDPISGHVSLYWYRQALGQGPEFLTYFNYEAQQDKSGLPNDRFSAERPEGSISTLTIQRTEQRDSAMYRCASRGVGSYEQYFGPGTRLTVT.

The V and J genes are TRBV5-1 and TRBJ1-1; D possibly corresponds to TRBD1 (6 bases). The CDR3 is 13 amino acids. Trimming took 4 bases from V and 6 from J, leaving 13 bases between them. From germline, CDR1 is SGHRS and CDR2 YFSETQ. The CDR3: CASSDYRAPEAFF. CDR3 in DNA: TGCGCCAGCAGCGATTACAGGGCCCCTGAAGCTTTCTTT.

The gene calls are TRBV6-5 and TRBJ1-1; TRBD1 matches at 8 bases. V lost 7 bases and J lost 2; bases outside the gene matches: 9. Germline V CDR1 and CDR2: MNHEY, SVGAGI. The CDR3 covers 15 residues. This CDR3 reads CASTDSGTGNTEAFF. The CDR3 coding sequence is TGTGCCAGCACCGACTCTGGGACAGGTAACACTGAAGCTTTCTTT.

This CDR3 is CASSLVSAVYTEAFF. The CDR3 DNA is TGTGCCAGCAGCTTAGTGAGTGCAGTCTACACTGAAGCTTTCTTT. The chain combines TRBV7-9 with TRBJ1-1; D is ambiguous. The CDR3 has 15 residues. The V and J ends lost 1 base and 3 bases respectively, with 12 bases between them. Germline CDR1 SEHNR, CDR2 FQNEAQ (reference sequence).

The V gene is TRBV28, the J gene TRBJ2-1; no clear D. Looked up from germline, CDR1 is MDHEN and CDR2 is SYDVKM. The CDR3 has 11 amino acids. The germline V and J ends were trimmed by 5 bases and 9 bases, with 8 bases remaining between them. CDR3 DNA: TGTGCCAGCAGTGAACGAGGTGAGCAGTTCTTC. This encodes CASSERGEQFF.

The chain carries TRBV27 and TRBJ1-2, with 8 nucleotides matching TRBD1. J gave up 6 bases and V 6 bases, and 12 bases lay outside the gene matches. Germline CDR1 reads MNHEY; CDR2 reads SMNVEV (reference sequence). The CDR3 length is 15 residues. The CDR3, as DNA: TGTGCCAGCAGCCTCCGTCGCGACAGGGGCCATGGCTACACCTTC. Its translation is CASSLRRDRGHGYTF.

This CDR3 is CASSRHGTGRLYEQYF. CDR3 sequence (DNA): TGTGCCAGCAGCCGACACGGGACAGGGAGGCTCTACGAGCAGTACTTC. The rearrangement uses TRBV5-6 and TRBJ2-7; TRBD1 aligns across 9 bases. CDR1 is SGHDT and CDR2 is YYEEEE in the germline V gene. This CDR3 has 16 residues. J lost 3 bases, V lost 4 bases, and 11 bases had no gene match.

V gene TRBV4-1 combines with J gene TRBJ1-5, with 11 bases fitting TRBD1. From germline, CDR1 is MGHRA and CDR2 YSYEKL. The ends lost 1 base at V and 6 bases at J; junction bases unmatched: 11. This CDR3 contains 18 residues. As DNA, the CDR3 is TGCGCCAGCAGCCAAGGCCTTCTAGGACAGGGGGCGGGTCAGCCCCAGCATTTT. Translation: CASSQGLLGQGAGQPQHF.

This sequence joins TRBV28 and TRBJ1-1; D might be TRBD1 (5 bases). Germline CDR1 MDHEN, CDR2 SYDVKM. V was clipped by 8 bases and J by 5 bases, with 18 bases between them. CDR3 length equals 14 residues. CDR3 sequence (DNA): TGTGCCAGCTCCAAAGTGCGGGGCTATACTGAAGCTTTCTTT. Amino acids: CASSKVRGYTEAFF.

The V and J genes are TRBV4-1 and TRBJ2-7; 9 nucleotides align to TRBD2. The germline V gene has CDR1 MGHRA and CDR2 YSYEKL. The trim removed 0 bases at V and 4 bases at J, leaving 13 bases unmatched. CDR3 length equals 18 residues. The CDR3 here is CASSQEGTASGESYEQYF. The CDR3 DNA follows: TGCGCCAGCAGCCAAGAGGGAACCGCTAGCGGGGAATCGTACGAGCAGTACTTC.

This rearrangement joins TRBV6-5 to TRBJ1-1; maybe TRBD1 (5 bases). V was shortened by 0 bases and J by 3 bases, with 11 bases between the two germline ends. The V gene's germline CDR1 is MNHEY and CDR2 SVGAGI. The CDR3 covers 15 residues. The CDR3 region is CASSYSSGGDTEAFF. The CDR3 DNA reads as TGTGCCAGCAGTTACTCGTCGGGGGGGGACACTGAAGCTTTCTTT.

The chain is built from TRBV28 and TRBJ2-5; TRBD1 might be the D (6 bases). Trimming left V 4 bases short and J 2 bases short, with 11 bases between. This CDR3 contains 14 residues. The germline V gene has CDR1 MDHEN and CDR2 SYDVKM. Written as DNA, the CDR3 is TGTGCCAGCAGTTCCCCTGACAGGCAAGAGACCCAGTACTTC. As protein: CASSSPDRQETQYF.

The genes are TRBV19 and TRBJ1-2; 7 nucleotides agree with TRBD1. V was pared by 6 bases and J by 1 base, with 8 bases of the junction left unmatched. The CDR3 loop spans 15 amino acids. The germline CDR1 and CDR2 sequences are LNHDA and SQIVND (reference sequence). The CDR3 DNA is TGTGCCAGTAGGTTGGACAGGCGCGATAACTATGGCTACACCTTC. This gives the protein CASRLDRRDNYGYTF.

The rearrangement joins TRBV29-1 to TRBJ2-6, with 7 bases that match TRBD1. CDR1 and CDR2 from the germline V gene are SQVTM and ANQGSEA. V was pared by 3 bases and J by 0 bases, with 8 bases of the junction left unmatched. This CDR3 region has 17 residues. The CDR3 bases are TGCAGCGTTGAGGGGGACAGAGATTCCTCTGGGGCCAACGTCCTGACTTTC. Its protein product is CSVEGDRDSSGANVLTF.

This chain's CDR3 is CASSPGDSTEAFF. CDR3 DNA sequence: TGTGCCAGCAGCCCGGGCGATAGCACTGAAGCTTTCTTT. The gene calls are TRBV28 and TRBJ1-1; D gene uncertain. Trimming removed 6 bases from V and 4 bases from J, with 12 bases in between. The CDR3 length is 13 residues. CDR1 is MDHEN, CDR2 SYDVKM, per germline. The whole variable domain, filled in from reference TRBV28 and TRBJ1-1, reads DVKVTQSSRYLVKRTGEKVFLECVQDMDHENMFWYRQDPGLGLRLIYFSYDVKMKEKGDIPEGYSVSREKKERFSLILESASTNQTSMYLCASSPGDSTEAFFGQGTRLTVV.

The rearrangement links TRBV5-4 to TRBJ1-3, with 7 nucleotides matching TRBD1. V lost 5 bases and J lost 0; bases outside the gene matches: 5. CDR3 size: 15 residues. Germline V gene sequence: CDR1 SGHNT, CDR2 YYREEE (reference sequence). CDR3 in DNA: TGTGCCAGCAGACTGACAGGGAGCTCTGGAAACACCATATATTTT. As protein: CASRLTGSSGNTIYF.